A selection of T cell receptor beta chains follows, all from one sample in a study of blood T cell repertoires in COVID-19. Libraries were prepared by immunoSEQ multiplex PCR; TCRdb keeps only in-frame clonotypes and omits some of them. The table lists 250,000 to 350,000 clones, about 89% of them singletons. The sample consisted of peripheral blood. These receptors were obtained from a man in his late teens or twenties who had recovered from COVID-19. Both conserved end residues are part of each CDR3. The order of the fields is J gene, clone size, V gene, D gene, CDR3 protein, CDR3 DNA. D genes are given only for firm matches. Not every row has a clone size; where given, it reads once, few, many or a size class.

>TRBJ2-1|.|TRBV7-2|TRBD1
CASSFQLDRGLEQFF
TGTGCCAGCAGCTTCCAACTGGACAGGGGGCTTGAGCAGTTCTTC
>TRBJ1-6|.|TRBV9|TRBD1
CASSPKDRASSYNSPLHF
TGTGCCAGCAGCCCAAAGGACAGGGCAAGCTCCTATAATTCACCCCTCCACTTT
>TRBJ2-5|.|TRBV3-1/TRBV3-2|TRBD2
CASSWTSGSKETQYF
TGTGCCAGCAGCTGGACTAGCGGCTCCAAAGAGACCCAGTACTTC
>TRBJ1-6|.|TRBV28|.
CASSFQGQSSYNSPLHF
TGTGCCAGCAGTTTTCAGGGGCAGAGCTCCTATAATTCACCCCTCCACTTT
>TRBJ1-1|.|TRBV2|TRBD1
CASRGQITLNTEAFF
TGTGCCAGCAGGGGACAGATAACCTTGAACACTGAAGCTTTCTTT
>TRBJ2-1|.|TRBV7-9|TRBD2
CASSSGLAGDYEQFF
TGTGCCAGCAGTTCCGGACTAGCGGGAGATTATGAGCAGTTCTTC
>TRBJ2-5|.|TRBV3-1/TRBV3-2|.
CASSPRTVTFQETQYF
TGTGCCAGCAGCCCCCGGACAGTGACCTTCCAAGAGACCCAGTACTTC
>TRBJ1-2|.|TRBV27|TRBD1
CASSLTGQANYGYTF
TGTGCCAGCAGTTTAACAGGACAGGCTAACTATGGCTACACCTTC
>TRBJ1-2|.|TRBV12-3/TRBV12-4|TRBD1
CASSPDRENGYTF
TGTGCCAGCAGTCCGGACAGGGAAAATGGCTACACCTTC
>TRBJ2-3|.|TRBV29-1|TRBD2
CSVGREGATDTQYF
TGCAGCGTTGGCCGGGAGGGCGCCACAGATACGCAGTATTTT
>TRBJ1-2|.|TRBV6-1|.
CASSDNDGYTF
TGTGCCAGCAGTGATAATGATGGCTACACCTTC
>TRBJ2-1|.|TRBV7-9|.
CASSSLYTSRDNEQFF
TGTGCCAGCAGCTCCCTTTATACTAGTCGGGACAATGAGCAGTTCTTC
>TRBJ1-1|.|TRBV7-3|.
CASSFSRGNTEAFF
TGTGCCAGCAGCTTCTCAAGGGGGAACACTGAAGCTTTCTTT
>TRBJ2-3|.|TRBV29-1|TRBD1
CSVLTGMYGDTQYF
TGCAGCGTACTGACAGGGATGTATGGAGATACGCAGTATTTT
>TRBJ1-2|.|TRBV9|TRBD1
CASSAGTGKGYGYTF
TGTGCCAGCAGCGCAGGGACAGGAAAAGGATATGGCTACACCTTC
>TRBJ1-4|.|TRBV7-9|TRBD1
CASTPDSDRGYNEKLFF
TGTGCCAGCACCCCTGACTCTGACAGGGGATACAATGAAAAACTGTTTTTT
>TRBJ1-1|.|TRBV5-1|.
CASSLSTGYTEAFF
TGCGCCAGCAGCCTGTCGACAGGCTACACTGAAGCTTTCTTT
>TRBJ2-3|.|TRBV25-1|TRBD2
CASSDGAGGGTDTQYF
TGTGCCAGCAGTGATGGGGCGGGAGGTGGAACAGATACGCAGTATTTT
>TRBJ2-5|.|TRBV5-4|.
CASSLEAEQETQYF
TGTGCCAGCAGCTTGGAGGCGGAACAAGAGACCCAGTACTTC
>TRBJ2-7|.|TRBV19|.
CASSYNPGHGNYEQYF
TGTGCCAGTAGTTATAATCCGGGACACGGGAACTACGAGCAGTACTTC
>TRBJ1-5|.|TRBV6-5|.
CASSLRTLPQPQHF
TGTGCCAGCAGTCTCCGGACTCTACCGCAGCCCCAGCATTTT
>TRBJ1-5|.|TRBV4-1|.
CASSQVDMGLSNQPQHF
TGCGCCAGCAGCCAAGTTGACATGGGACTTAGCAATCAGCCCCAGCATTTT
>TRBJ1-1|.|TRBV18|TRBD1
CASSPGTGNTEAFF
TGTGCCAGCTCACCAGGGACAGGGAACACTGAAGCTTTCTTT
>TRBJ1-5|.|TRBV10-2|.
CASSVTDSGPQHF
TGCGCCAGCAGTGTGACCGACTCGGGGCCCCAGCATTTT
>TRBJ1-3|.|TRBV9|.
CASSAPEQGENTIYF
TGTGCCAGCAGCGCCCCGGAACAGGGAGAGAACACCATATATTTT
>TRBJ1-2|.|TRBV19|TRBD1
CASTATGTVDYRYTF
TGTGCCAGTACCGCCACCGGGACAGTCGACTATCGCTACACCTTC
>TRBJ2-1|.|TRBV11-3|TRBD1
CASSLGQGDEQFF
TGTGCCAGCAGCTTAGGACAGGGTGATGAGCAGTTCTTC
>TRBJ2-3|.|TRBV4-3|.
CASSQDAGVADTQYF
TGCGCCAGCAGCCAAGATGCAGGGGTGGCAGATACGCAGTATTTT
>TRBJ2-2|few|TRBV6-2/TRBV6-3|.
CASSYSETGELFF
TGTGCCAGCAGTTACTCTGAGACCGGGGAGCTGTTTTTT
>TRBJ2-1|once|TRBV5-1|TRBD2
CASSLRLAGEGNEQFF
TGCGCCAGCAGCTTGCGACTAGCGGGGGAAGGTAATGAGCAGTTCTTC
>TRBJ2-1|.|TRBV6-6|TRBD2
CASSPGGGFYEQFF
TGTGCCAGCAGTCCCGGCGGGGGGTTCTATGAGCAGTTCTTC
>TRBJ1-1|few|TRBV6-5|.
CASSYGQGTEAFF
TGTGCCAGCAGTTACGGTCAGGGCACTGAAGCTTTCTTT
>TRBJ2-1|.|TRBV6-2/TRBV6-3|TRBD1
CASSHQLRTGANEQFF
TGTGCCAGCAGCCACCAGTTACGGACAGGGGCCAATGAGCAGTTCTTC
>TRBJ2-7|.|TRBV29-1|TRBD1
CSVASGQGAYEQYF
TGCAGCGTGGCCTCGGGACAGGGGGCCTACGAGCAGTACTTC
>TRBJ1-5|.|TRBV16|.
CASSQSGALVQPQHF
TGTGCCAGCAGCCAAAGTGGGGCTTTGGTTCAGCCCCAGCATTTT
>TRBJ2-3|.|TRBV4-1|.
CASSHPGGGGTDTQYF
TGCGCCAGCAGCCACCCCGGGGGTGGCGGCACAGATACGCAGTATTTT
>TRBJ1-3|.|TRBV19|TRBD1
CASRQGAGNTIYF
TGTGCCAGTAGGCAGGGGGCTGGAAACACCATATATTTT
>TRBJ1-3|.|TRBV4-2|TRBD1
CASSQDRQGAGNTIYF
TGTGCCAGCAGCCAAGATCGGCAGGGGGCTGGAAACACCATATATTTT
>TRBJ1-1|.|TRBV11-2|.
CASSLVALPEAFF
TGTGCCAGCAGCTTAGTCGCGCTGCCGGAAGCTTTCTTT
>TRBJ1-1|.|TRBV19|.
CASSIGSGAFF
TGTGCCAGTAGTATAGGGTCGGGAGCTTTCTTT
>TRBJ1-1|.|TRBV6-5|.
CASTPPGQGSEAFF
TGTGCCAGCACCCCTCCAGGACAAGGGTCTGAAGCTTTCTTT
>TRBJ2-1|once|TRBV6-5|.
CASRMFGQFYNEQFF
TGTGCCAGCAGGATGTTCGGACAGTTCTACAATGAGCAGTTCTTC
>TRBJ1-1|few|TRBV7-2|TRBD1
CASSSGTGRAFF
TGTGCCAGCAGCTCCGGGACAGGGCGAGCTTTCTTT
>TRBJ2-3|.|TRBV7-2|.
CASSLVAARTDTQYF
TGTGCCAGCAGCTTAGTGGCCGCTCGCACAGATACGCAGTATTTT
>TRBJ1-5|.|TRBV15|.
CATSRGSGHGQRGNQPQHF
TGTGCCACCAGCAGAGGTTCCGGACATGGCCAAAGGGGCAATCAGCCCCAGCATTTT
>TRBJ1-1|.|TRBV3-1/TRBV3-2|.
CASSQGGVSTEAFF
TGTGCCAGCAGCCAAGGCGGGGTGAGCACTGAAGCTTTCTTT
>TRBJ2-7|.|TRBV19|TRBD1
CASSPATGGAYEQYF
TGTGCCAGTAGTCCAGCGACAGGGGGGGCTTACGAGCAGTACTTC
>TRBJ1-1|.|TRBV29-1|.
CSVVRTVMNTEAFF
TGCAGCGTGGTCAGGACAGTGATGAACACTGAAGCTTTCTTT
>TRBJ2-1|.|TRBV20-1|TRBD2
CSASRTSGSYYNEQFF
TGCAGTGCTAGTAGGACTAGCGGGAGTTACTACAATGAGCAGTTCTTC
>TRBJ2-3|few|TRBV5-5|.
CASSLGPLAPDTQYF
TGTGCCAGCAGCTTGGGCCCGCTAGCCCCAGATACGCAGTATTTT
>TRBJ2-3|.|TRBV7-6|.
CASSLVQDTQYF
TGTGCCAGCAGCTTAGTACAAGATACGCAGTATTTT
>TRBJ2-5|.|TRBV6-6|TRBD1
CASSGQGREETQYF
TGTGCCAGCAGTGGACAGGGGAGGGAAGAGACCCAGTACTTC
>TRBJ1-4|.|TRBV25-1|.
CASGGGKLFF
TGTGCCAGCGGCGGGGGAAAACTGTTTTTT
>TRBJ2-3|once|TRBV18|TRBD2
CASSPASGGADTQYF
TGTGCCAGCTCACCGGCTAGCGGGGGGGCAGATACGCAGTATTTT
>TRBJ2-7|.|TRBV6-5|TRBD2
CASSDSGKREQYF
TGTGCCAGCAGCGATAGCGGGAAGCGCGAGCAGTACTTC